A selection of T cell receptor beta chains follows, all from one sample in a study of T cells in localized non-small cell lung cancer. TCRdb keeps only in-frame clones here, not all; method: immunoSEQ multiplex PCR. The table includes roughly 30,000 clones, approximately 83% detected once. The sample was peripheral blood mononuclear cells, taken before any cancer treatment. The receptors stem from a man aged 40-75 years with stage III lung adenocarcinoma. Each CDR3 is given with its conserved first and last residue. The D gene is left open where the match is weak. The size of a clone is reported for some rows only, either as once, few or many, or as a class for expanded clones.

CASSLKGGWETQYF	TGTGCCAGCAGCTTGAAGGGGGGCTGGGAGACCCAGTACTTC	TRBV5-4	TRBJ2-5	NA	NA
CASSYRGSNYGYTF	TGTGCCAGCAGTTACCGAGGGAGCAACTATGGCTACACCTTC	TRBV28	TRBJ1-2	NA	NA
CASSQELRDTQYF	TGTGCCAGCAGCCAAGAACTCCGGGATACGCAGTATTTT	TRBV14	TRBJ2-3	NA	few
CSVRRDSQNEQFF	TGCAGCGTTAGGCGGGACAGCCAAAATGAGCAGTTCTTC	TRBV29-1	TRBJ2-1	NA	NA
CASSKIAGDGYTF	TGTGCCAGCAGCAAAATTGCTGGGGACGGCTACACCTTC	TRBV5-5	TRBJ1-2	NA	NA
CASILGSGRGLKNTGELFF	TGTGCCAGCATATTAGGAAGCGGCAGGGGGTTGAAGAACACCGGGGAGCTGTTTTTT	TRBV2	TRBJ2-2	TRBD1	NA
CASSLRGYTSGANTGELFF	TGTGCCAGCAGCTTAAGGGGTTATACCTCGGGGGCCAACACCGGGGAGCTGTTTTTT	TRBV5-8	TRBJ2-2	NA	NA
CASSHAKGGNQPQHF	TGCGCCAGCAGCCATGCTAAGGGGGGCAATCAGCCCCAGCATTTT	TRBV4-1	TRBJ1-5	NA	NA
CASSVASPDIQYF	TGTGCCAGCAGCGTAGCTAGTCCGGACATTCAGTACTTC	TRBV9	TRBJ2-4	NA	NA
CASSLRGEGTEAFF	TGCGCCAGCAGCTTACGGGGGGAGGGCACTGAAGCTTTCTTT	TRBV5-1	TRBJ1-1	NA	NA
CASSPRPQGDLNTGELFF	TGCGCCAGCAGCCCTAGACCTCAGGGGGATCTTAACACCGGGGAGCTGTTTTTT	TRBV5-1	TRBJ2-2	TRBD1	NA
CASSPLAVSSYEQYF	TGTGCCAGCAGTCCCCTAGCGGTTTCCTCCTACGAGCAGTACTTC	TRBV27	TRBJ2-7	TRBD2	NA
CASSFAGTGKETQYF	TGTGCCAGCAGTTTTGCCGGGACAGGAAAAGAGACCCAGTACTTC	TRBV28	TRBJ2-5	TRBD1	NA
CASSLGQGSNYGYTF	TGTGCCAGCAGCTTGGGGCAGGGATCTAACTATGGCTACACCTTC	TRBV5-4	TRBJ1-2	NA	NA
CASGGQGVNEQFF	TGTGCCAGCGGGGGACAGGGGGTGAATGAGCAGTTCTTC	TRBV6-4	TRBJ2-1	TRBD1	once
CASSVLETQYF	TGTGCCAGCAGTGTATTAGAGACCCAGTACTTC	TRBV6-4	TRBJ2-5	NA	once
CASSESTSGVWELFF	TGCGCCAGCAGTGAGTCGACTAGCGGGGTCTGGGAGCTGTTTTTT	TRBV10-2	TRBJ2-2	TRBD2	NA
CATKSSGNTIYF	TGTGCCACCAAATCCTCTGGAAACACCATATATTTT	TRBV6-5	TRBJ1-3	NA	NA
CASSASGGSYNEQFF	TGCGCCAGCAGTGCTAGCGGGGGCTCCTACAATGAGCAGTTCTTC	TRBV10-2	TRBJ2-1	TRBD2	NA
CASSEYPPRGDGYTF	TGTGCCAGTAGTGAGTATCCCCCCAGGGGGGACGGCTACACCTTC	TRBV19	TRBJ1-2	TRBD1	NA
CASSFEGGRNTIYF	TGTGCCAGCAGTTTTGAGGGAGGTCGAAACACCATATATTTT	TRBV28	TRBJ1-3	NA	NA
CASQNGGAPETQYF	TGCGCCAGTCAGAACGGGGGCGCACCGGAGACCCAGTACTTC	TRBV5-1	TRBJ2-5	NA	NA
CASSYGWTRYNEQYF	TGTGCCAGCAGTTACGGGTGGACAAGGTATAACGAGCAGTACTTC	TRBV6-5	TRBJ2-7	NA	NA
CASSGRPASSTDTQYF	TGTGCCAGCAGCGGGCGGCCAGCCTCTAGCACAGATACGCAGTATTTT	TRBV9	TRBJ2-3	NA	NA
CASSPLFSDAEQFF	TGCGCCAGCAGCCCCTTATTTAGCGATGCTGAGCAGTTCTTC	TRBV4-1	TRBJ2-1	NA	NA
CASSVTSGRIDEQFF	TGTGCCAGCAGCGTAACTAGCGGGAGAATAGATGAGCAGTTCTTC	TRBV9	TRBJ2-1	TRBD2	few
CASSLGQGQTDTQYF	TGCGCCAGCAGCTTAGGGCAGGGTCAGACAGATACGCAGTATTTT	TRBV5-1	TRBJ2-3	NA	NA
CASSFRGGLGETQYF	TGTGCCAGCAGCTTTAGGGGGGGCCTAGGTGAGACCCAGTACTTC	TRBV13	TRBJ2-5	NA	once
CSGRQGDTEAFF	TGCAGCGGGAGACAGGGAGACACTGAAGCTTTCTTT	TRBV29-1	TRBJ1-1	TRBD1	once
CASSAGTTQDTQYF	TGTGCCAGCAGCGCCGGGACCACGCAGGATACGCAGTATTTT	TRBV9	TRBJ2-3	NA	NA
CASSLGGYGYTF	TGTGCCAGCAGCTTGGGCGGATATGGCTACACCTTC	TRBV5-8	TRBJ1-2	NA	NA
CASSGTVTSGNTIYF	TGTGCCAGCTCCGGGACGGTGACCTCTGGAAACACCATATATTTT	TRBV18	TRBJ1-3	NA	NA
CASRVIDGNTEAFF	TGTGCCAGCAGAGTTATCGACGGGAACACTGAAGCTTTCTTT	TRBV2	TRBJ1-1	NA	NA
CASSRQGYDEQYF	TGTGCCAGCAGTAGACAGGGTTACGACGAGCAGTACTTC	TRBV28	TRBJ2-7	TRBD1	NA
CAYAGGGRGEQYF	TGTGCCTACGCAGGAGGGGGCCGCGGGGAGCAGTACTTC	TRBV30	TRBJ2-7	NA	NA
CSARAINEQYF	TGCAGTGCTAGAGCTATTAACGAGCAGTACTTC	TRBV20-1	TRBJ2-7	NA	once
CASRAGLKAFF	TGTGCCAGCAGGGCAGGCTTGAAAGCTTTCTTT	TRBV25-1	TRBJ1-1	NA	NA
CATSRDIQDTQYF	TGTGCCACCAGCAGAGATATACAGGATACGCAGTATTTT	TRBV15	TRBJ2-3	NA	NA
CAWRAGTPALHF	TGTGCCTGGAGAGCCGGGACGCCGGCCCTCCACTTT	TRBV30	TRBJ1-6	NA	NA
CASSRGSSGNTIYF	TGTGCCAGTAGTCGCGGAAGCTCTGGAAACACCATATATTTT	TRBV19	TRBJ1-3	NA	NA
CASSLYDTGLVETQYF	TGTGCCAGCAGTTTATATGATACAGGGCTGGTGGAGACCCAGTACTTC	TRBV28	TRBJ2-5	NA	NA
CASSFESLGDTQYF	TGTGCCAGCAGTTTTGAGAGCCTCGGAGATACGCAGTATTTT	TRBV28	TRBJ2-3	NA	NA
CASSERTTRGQGQFF	TGTGCCAGCAGCGAACGGACTACGCGGGGGCAAGGGCAGTTCTTC	TRBV9	TRBJ2-1	NA	NA
CASSQGDGSTEAFF	TGCGCCAGCAGCCAGGGTGATGGAAGCACTGAAGCTTTCTTT	TRBV5-1	TRBJ1-1	NA	NA
CASSYGGQNYGYTF	TGTGCCAGCAGTTACGGCGGACAGAACTATGGCTACACCTTC	TRBV2	TRBJ1-2	NA	NA
CASSYRSRQGGIF	TGTGCCAGCAGTTACCGGAGTCGACAGGGTGGGATCTTC	TRBV6-5	TRBJ2-1	TRBD1	NA
CASSIEAASGELFF	TGTGCCAGTAGTATCGAGGCAGCTTCCGGGGAGCTGTTTTTT	TRBV19	TRBJ2-2	NA	NA
CAITPGQMNTGELFF	TGTGCCATCACTCCGGGACAGATGAACACCGGGGAGCTGTTTTTT	TRBV10-3	TRBJ2-2	TRBD1	NA
CASSPRPSGNTIYF	TGTGCCAGCAGCCCGAGACCCTCTGGAAACACCATATATTTT	TRBV7-6	TRBJ1-3	NA	few
CASNRNYPSQETQYF	TGTGCCAGCAATAGAAACTACCCCAGTCAAGAGACCCAGTACTTC	TRBV2	TRBJ2-5	NA	NA
CASSPGQGAYGYTF	TGCGCCAGCAGCCCTGGACAGGGGGCCTATGGCTACACCTTC	TRBV4-1	TRBJ1-2	TRBD1	NA
CASSPGTLSSETQYF	TGTGCCAGCAGCCCCGGGACCCTCTCGTCGGAGACCCAGTACTTC	TRBV11-3	TRBJ2-5	NA	NA
CASRGQGGNTIYF	TGTGCCAGCAGGGGACAGGGGGGAAACACCATATATTTT	TRBV2	TRBJ1-3	TRBD1	NA
CASSRGGTEAFF	TGTGCCAGTAGTCGGGGGGGCACTGAAGCTTTCTTT	TRBV19	TRBJ1-1	NA	NA
CASSQFKTSGGPQETQYF	TGTGCCAGCAGCCAGTTTAAGACTAGCGGAGGACCTCAAGAGACCCAGTACTTC	TRBV14	TRBJ2-5	TRBD2	NA